The 20 T cell receptor beta chains reported below all come from one sample, sequenced in a study of T-cell reconstitution after alpha-beta-depleted transplantation in children. It was with unique molecular identifiers that the TCRbeta library was prepared. TCRdb reanalysed the PCR reads using MiXCR and keeps one entry per CDR3 protein. Of some 300,000 distinct CDR3 sequences in the sample, about 9.5% were seen once. The specimen comprised PBMCs, sampled before TCRalphabeta/CD19-depleted stem cell transplant. All receptors derive from a boy less than two years old with acute myeloid leukemia, due to receive a stem cell transplant.

This clonotype was observed many times. This chain links TRBV20-1 with TRBJ1-5; D gene uncertain. The V and J ends lost 0 bases and 0 bases respectively, with 15 bases between them. This CDR3 has 17 residues. CDR1 is DFQATT, CDR2 SNEGSKA, per germline (reference sequence). The CDR3 loop is CSARDRRGWVSNQPQHF. CDR3 nucleotides: TGCAGTGCTAGAGATCGTAGAGGATGGGTTAGCAATCAGCCCCAGCATTTT.

This clonotype was found many times. The chain is built from TRBV5-1 and TRBJ2-5; 8 bases match TRBD2. V gave up 0 bases and J gave up 5 bases; unmatched junction bases: 6. Germline lookup yields CDR1 SGHRS and CDR2 YFSETQ. CDR3 length: 15 amino acids. The CDR3 loop reads CASSLDGRALETQYF. The CDR3 DNA reads as TGCGCCAGCAGCTTGGACGGGAGGGCCTTGGAGACCCAGTACTTC.

This clonotype was detected ten times or more. The V gene is TRBV7-3, the J gene TRBJ2-4; TRBD2 matches 10 bases. The V gene end was trimmed by 0 bases and the J gene end by 8 bases; junction bases not matched to a gene: 10. There are 17 residues in the CDR3. Germline assignment: CDR1 SGHTA and CDR2 FQGTGA. CDR3 residues: CASSLTPSGGAGDIQYF. Here the CDR3 DNA reads TGTGCCAGCAGCTTAACCCCGAGCGGGGGGGCCGGAGACATTCAGTACTTC.

This clonotype was observed a few times. The V call is TRBV5-6, the J call TRBJ2-5; D is ambiguous. Germline V CDR1 and CDR2: SGHDT, YYEEEE. V dropped 2 bases and J dropped 5 bases, with 28 bases sitting between them. This CDR3 has 19 residues. CDR3 in DNA: TGTGCCAGCAGCTTTCTATACAGAGTCTTGGGTGACCCACGGGAGACCCAGTACTTC. Its protein is CASSFLYRVLGDPRETQYF.

This clonotype was seen more than once but under ten times. The chain is built from TRBV7-9 and TRBJ2-1, with a weak D call TRBD2 (5 bases). V lost 5 bases to trimming and J lost 14 bases, with 16 bases between them. CDR3 length: 12 amino acids. CDR1 and CDR2 from the germline V gene are SEHNR and FQNEAQ (reference sequence). The CDR3: CASSREVRAKFF. The CDR3, as DNA: TGTGCCAGCAGCCGAGAAGTGAGGGCGAAGTTCTTC.

This clonotype came up many times. The V and J genes are TRBV12-3 or TRBV12-4 and TRBJ2-7, with 9 bases matching TRBD1. The CDR3 length is 15 residues. The J segment lost 0 bases and the V segment lost 6 bases, leaving 6 bases of the junction unmatched. The CDR3 here is CASSRTGDFSYEQYF. CDR3 coding DNA: TGTGCCAGCAGCCGGACAGGGGACTTCTCCTACGAGCAGTACTTC.

The chain has TRBV27 and TRBJ2-7, with D uncertain. Trimming took off 5 bases at V and 4 bases at J, with 15 bases between the two ends. Germline V gene sequence: CDR1 MNHEY, CDR2 SMNVEV (reference sequence). The CDR3 has 14 residues. In DNA, the CDR3 is TGTGCCAGCAGTCCCCAGGTCCCCCCTTACGAGCAGTACTTC. It translates to CASSPQVPPYEQYF.

The chain combines TRBV7-9 with TRBJ2-4, with D possibly TRBD1 on 5 matching bases. Per germline, CDR1 SEHNR and CDR2 FQNEAQ (reference sequence). V was shortened by 3 bases and J by 2 bases, with 14 bases between the two germline ends. The CDR3 is 16 residues long. The CDR3 spells CASSFHRPVSKNIQYF. The CDR3 region has the DNA TGTGCCAGCAGCTTTCACAGGCCGGTTTCCAAAAACATTCAGTACTTC.

This clonotype showed up many times. The genes are TRBV5-1 and TRBJ1-4; 7 bases map to TRBD1. V dropped 0 bases and J dropped 8; count of bases not matched to a gene: 4. CDR3 size: 14 residues. Germline CDR1 is SGHRS and CDR2 is YFSETQ. The CDR3: CASSLEGRGEKLFF. The CDR3 DNA sequence: TGCGCCAGCAGCTTGGAAGGCAGGGGGGAAAAACTGTTTTTT. Using reference TRBV5-1 and TRBJ1-4 for the parts outside the CDR3, the full variable domain is KAGVTQTPRYLIKTRGQQVTLSCSPISGHRSVSWYQQTPGQGLQFLFEYFSETQRNKGNFPGRFSGRQFSNSRSEMNVSTLELGDSALYLCASSLEGRGEKLFFGSGTQLSVL.

The sample holds a few counts of this clonotype. V usage is TRBV2 and J usage is TRBJ2-7, with D unclear. V shed 0 bases and J shed 0 bases, with 12 bases lying between them. Germline V lookup: CDR1 SNHLY, CDR2 FYNNEI. The CDR3 sequence is 16 residues long. Written as DNA, the CDR3 is TGTGCCAGCAGTGAAGCGGGATACGCCAGCTCCTACGAGCAGTACTTC. Amino acids: CASSEAGYASSYEQYF.

At least ten counts were recorded for this clonotype. The chain couples TRBV7-2 to TRBJ2-7; TRBD2 aligns across 8 bases. The germline V gene encodes CDR1 SGHTA and CDR2 FQGNSA. V was clipped by 3 bases and J by 6 bases; unmatched bases: 16. CDR3 length: 17 residues. CDR3 region: CASSFQRLGSGGPEQYF. DNA for the CDR3: TGTGCCAGCAGCTTCCAAAGATTAGGCAGCGGGGGCCCCGAGCAGTACTTC. Supplemented by reference TRBV7-2 and TRBJ2-7, the full variable domain reads GAGVSQSPSNKVTEKGKDVELRCDPISGHTALYWYRQSLGQGLEFLIYFQGNSAPDKSGLPSDRFSAERTGGSVSTLTIQRTQQEDSAVYLCASSFQRLGSGGPEQYFGPGTRLTVT.

This clonotype was recorded many times. J is TRBJ2-7 and V is TRBV3-1; D is unclear. This CDR3 is 12 amino acids long. Trimming pared 4 bases from V and 4 bases from J, leaving 8 bases between. Germline V CDR1 and CDR2: LGHDT, YNNKEL (reference sequence). Written as DNA, the CDR3 is TGTGCCAGCAGCCCTACAAATTACGAGCAGTACTTC. Translating it yields CASSPTNYEQYF.

This clonotype was detected ten times or more. The chain has TRBV25-1 and TRBJ2-7; TRBD1 or TRBD2 may be the D gene (6 bases each). Trimming shortened V by 0 bases and J by 4 bases, and 10 bases separated the two germline ends. The CDR3 is 14 residues long. From germline, CDR1 is MGHDK and CDR2 SYGVNS. The CDR3 nucleotides are TGTGCCAGCAGTGAATACGGGGGCTGGTACGAGCAGTACTTC. Its protein product is CASSEYGGWYEQYF.

This clonotype was counted many times. V gene TRBV29-1 combines with J gene TRBJ2-7, with 8 nucleotides matching TRBD2. The trim removed 8 bases at V and 1 base at J, leaving 13 bases unmatched. This CDR3 comprises 15 residues. Germline V gene lookup returns CDR1 SQVTM and CDR2 ANQGSEA. The chain's CDR3 is CSRWVRGGPSYEQYF. The CDR3 nucleotides read TGCAGCCGGTGGGTCCGGGGGGGGCCTTCCTACGAGCAGTACTTC.

This clonotype was observed at least ten times. J is TRBJ1-5 and V is TRBV3-1, with a possible D match to TRBD1 (5 bases). The germline V gene encodes CDR1 LGHDT and CDR2 YNNKEL (reference sequence). The CDR3 sequence is 16 residues long. The V end was cut by 0 bases, the J end by 5 bases, with 14 bases between. Here the CDR3 DNA reads TGTGCCAGCAGCCAAGATCCTACAAGGGGAGATCAGCCCCAGCATTTT. Its protein product is CASSQDPTRGDQPQHF.

This clonotype showed up many times. The chain has TRBV27 and TRBJ2-1, with D tentatively TRBD1 or TRBD2 (5 bases each). Germline CDR1 MNHEY, CDR2 SMNVEV (reference sequence). The CDR3 contains 14 residues. V shed 3 bases and J shed 2 bases, with 8 bases lying between them. Written as DNA, the CDR3 is TGTGCCAGCAGTTTCAGGGACGCCTACAATGAGCAGTTCTTC. Protein sequence: CASSFRDAYNEQFF.

The chain joins TRBV11-1 to TRBJ2-1; 9 bases line up with TRBD1. With V trimmed by 5 bases and J by 5 bases, 4 bases remained unmatched. The germline V gene encodes CDR1 SGHAT and CDR2 FQDESV (reference sequence). The CDR3 contains 14 residues. CDR3 protein: CASSRDRVDNEQFF. For the CDR3, the DNA is TGTGCCAGCAGCCGGGACAGGGTCGACAATGAGCAGTTCTTC.

This chain links TRBV10-3 with TRBJ1-1, with D tentatively TRBD1 (6 bases). The length of the CDR3 is 15 residues. V was trimmed by 3 bases and J by 1 base, leaving 12 bases between them. Germline CDR1 is ENHRY and CDR2 is SYGVKD. CDR3 region: CAISEVGTTNTEAFF. DNA of the CDR3: TGTGCCATCAGTGAAGTTGGGACAACGAACACTGAAGCTTTCTTT.

In this sample, this clonotype turned up a few times. This chain uses TRBV5-1 with TRBJ2-3, with TRBD1 matching 8 bases. In germline, CDR1 is SGHRS, CDR2 YFSETQ. Unmatched junction bases numbered 5, after V lost 2 bases and J lost 0 bases. The CDR3 totals 16 residues. The CDR3 reads CASSFTGGSSTDTQYF. The CDR3, as DNA: TGCGCCAGCAGCTTTACAGGGGGATCTAGCACAGATACGCAGTATTTT.

This clonotype was seen ten or more times. V is TRBV12-3 or TRBV12-4 and J is TRBJ2-7; D assignment may be TRBD1 or TRBD2 (5 bases each). V gave up 3 bases and J gave up 5 bases, with 11 bases separating them. The CDR3 loop spans 13 amino acids. CDR3 loop: CASSLIGENEQYF. DNA for the CDR3: TGTGCCAGCAGTTTGATAGGGGAGAACGAGCAGTACTTC.